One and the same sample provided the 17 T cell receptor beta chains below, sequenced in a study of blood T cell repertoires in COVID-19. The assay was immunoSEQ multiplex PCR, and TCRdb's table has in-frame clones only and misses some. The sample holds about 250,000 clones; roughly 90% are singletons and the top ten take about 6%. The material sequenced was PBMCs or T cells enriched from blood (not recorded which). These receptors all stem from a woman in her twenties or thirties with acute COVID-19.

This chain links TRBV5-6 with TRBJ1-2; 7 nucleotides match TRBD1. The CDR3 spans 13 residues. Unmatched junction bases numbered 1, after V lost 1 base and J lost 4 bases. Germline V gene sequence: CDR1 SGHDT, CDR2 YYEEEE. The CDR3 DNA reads TGTGCCAGCAGCTTGAACAGGGGCTATGGCTACACCTTC. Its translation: CASSLNRGYGYTF. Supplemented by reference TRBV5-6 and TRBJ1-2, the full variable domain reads DAGVTQSPTHLIKTRGQQVTLRCSPKSGHDTVSWYQQALGQGPQFIFQYYEEEERQRGNFPDRFSGHQFPNYSSELNVNALLLGDSALYLCASSLNRGYGYTFGSGTRLTVV.

CDR3 loop: CASSLVDMTNEKLFF. CDR3 DNA sequence: TGTGCCAGCAGCTTAGTGGACATGACCAATGAAAAACTGTTTTTT. J is TRBJ1-4 and V is TRBV7-9; the D gene is possibly TRBD1 (5 bases). Germline V gene data show CDR1 as SEHNR and CDR2 as FQNEAQ (reference sequence). The CDR3 spans 15 residues. The V end was cut by 1 base, the J end by 5 bases, with 11 bases between.

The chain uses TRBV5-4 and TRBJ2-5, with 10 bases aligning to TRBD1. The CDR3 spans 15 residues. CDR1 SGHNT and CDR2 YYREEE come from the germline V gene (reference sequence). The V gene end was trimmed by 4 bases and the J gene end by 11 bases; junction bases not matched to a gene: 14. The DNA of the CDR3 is TGTGCCAGCAGCCGACCGGGACAGGGGAGTGATACGCAGTACTTC. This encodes CASSRPGQGSDTQYF.

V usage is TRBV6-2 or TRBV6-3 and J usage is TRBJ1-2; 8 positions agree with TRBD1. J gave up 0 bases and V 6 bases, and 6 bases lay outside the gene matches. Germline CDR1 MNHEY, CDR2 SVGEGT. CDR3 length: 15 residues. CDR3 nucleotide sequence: TGTGCCAGCAGCCATGACAGGGGATCTAACTATGGCTACACCTTC. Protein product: CASSHDRGSNYGYTF.

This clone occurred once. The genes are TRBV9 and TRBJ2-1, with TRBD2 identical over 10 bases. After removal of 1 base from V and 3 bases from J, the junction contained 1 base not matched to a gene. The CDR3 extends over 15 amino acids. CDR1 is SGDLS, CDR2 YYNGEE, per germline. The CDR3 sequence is CASSVIAGGYNEQFF. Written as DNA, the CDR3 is TGTGCCAGCAGCGTAATAGCGGGAGGCTACAATGAGCAGTTCTTC.

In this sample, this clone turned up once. CDR3 nucleotide sequence: TGCGCCAGCAGTCAAGGTCGGGCGGGAGATACGCAGTATTTT. Encoded protein: CASSQGRAGDTQYF. This sequence joins TRBV23-1 and TRBJ2-3; D is perhaps TRBD2 (5 bases). TRBV23-1 is sorted into the ORF group, with uncertain function. The CDR3 consists of 14 residues. V lost 2 bases, J lost 5 bases, and 11 bases lay in between.

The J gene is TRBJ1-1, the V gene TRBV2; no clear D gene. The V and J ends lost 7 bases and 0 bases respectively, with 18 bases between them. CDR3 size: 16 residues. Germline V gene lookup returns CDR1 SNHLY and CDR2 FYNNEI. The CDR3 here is CASTPHRTGMNTEAFF. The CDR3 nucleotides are TGTGCCAGCACCCCACATCGGACGGGGATGAACACTGAAGCTTTCTTT.

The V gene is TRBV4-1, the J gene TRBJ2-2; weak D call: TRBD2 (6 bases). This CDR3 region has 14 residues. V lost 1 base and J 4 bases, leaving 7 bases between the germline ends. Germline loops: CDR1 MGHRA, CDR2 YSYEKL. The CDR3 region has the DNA TGCGCCAGCAGCCAAGTTAGCGGCACCGGGGAGCTGTTTTTT. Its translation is CASSQVSGTGELFF.

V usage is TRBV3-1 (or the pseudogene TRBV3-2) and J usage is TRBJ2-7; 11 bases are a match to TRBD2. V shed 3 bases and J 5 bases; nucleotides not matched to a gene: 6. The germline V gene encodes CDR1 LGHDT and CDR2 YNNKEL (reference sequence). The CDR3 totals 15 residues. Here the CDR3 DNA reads TGTGCCAGCAGCCACTCGGCTAGCGGGAGGCACGAGCAGTACTTC. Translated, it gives CASSHSASGRHEQYF.

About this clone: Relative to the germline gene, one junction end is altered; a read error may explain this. CDR3 region: CASSLDMNTEAFF. The CDR3, as DNA: TGTGCTAGCAGCTTAGACATGAACACTGAAGCTTTCTTT. The rearrangement links TRBV7-7 to TRBJ1-1; no reliable D call. The CDR3 is made up of 13 amino acids. The germline V gene has CDR1 SSHAT and CDR2 FNYEAQ (reference sequence).

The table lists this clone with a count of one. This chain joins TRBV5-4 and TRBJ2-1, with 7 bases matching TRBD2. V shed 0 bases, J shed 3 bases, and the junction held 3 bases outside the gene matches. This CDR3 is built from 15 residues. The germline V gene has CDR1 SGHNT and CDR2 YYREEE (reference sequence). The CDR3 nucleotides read TGTGCCAGCAGCTTGGACCCTAGCGGCTACAATGAGCAGTTCTTC. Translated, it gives CASSLDPSGYNEQFF.

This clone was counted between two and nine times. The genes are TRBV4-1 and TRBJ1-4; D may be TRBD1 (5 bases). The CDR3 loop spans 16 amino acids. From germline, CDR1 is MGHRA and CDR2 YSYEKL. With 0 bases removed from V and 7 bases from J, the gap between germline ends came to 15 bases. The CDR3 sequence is CASSQDSQGFGEKLFF. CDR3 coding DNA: TGCGCCAGCAGCCAAGATAGCCAGGGATTCGGTGAAAAACTGTTTTTT.

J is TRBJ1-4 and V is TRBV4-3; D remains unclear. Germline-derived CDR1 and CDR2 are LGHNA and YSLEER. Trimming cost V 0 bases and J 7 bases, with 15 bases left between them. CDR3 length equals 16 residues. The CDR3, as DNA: TGCGCCAGCAGCCAAGATCCGCGGGTGGTGGCTGAAAAACTGTTTTTT. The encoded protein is CASSQDPRVVAEKLFF.

CDR3 amino acids: CASSHLKPETSGGVSSYEQYF. DNA of the CDR3: TGTGCCAGCAGTCACCTAAAACCTGAGACTAGCGGGGGGGTCAGCTCCTACGAGCAGTACTTC. J is TRBJ2-7 and V is TRBV2, with 14 bases identical to TRBD2. CDR1 and CDR2 (germline): SNHLY, FYNNEI. CDR3 length: 21 amino acids. The trim removed 5 bases at V and 0 bases at J, leaving 18 bases unmatched.

The CDR3 protein is CASGFADRARADIQYF. Written as DNA, the CDR3 is TGTGCTAGTGGTTTCGCCGACAGGGCAAGGGCGGACATTCAGTACTTC. The genes are TRBV12-5 and TRBJ2-4, with 7 positions matching TRBD1. V gave up 3 bases and J gave up 8 bases; unmatched junction bases: 13. The CDR3 is 16 residues long. Germline CDR1 LGHNT, CDR2 FRNRAP.

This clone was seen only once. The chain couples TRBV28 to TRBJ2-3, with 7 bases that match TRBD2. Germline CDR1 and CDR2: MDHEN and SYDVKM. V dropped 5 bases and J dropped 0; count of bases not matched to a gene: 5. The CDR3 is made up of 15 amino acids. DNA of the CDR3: TGTGCCAGCAGTCCTCTAGCGGAGAGCACAGATACGCAGTATTTT. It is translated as CASSPLAESTDTQYF.

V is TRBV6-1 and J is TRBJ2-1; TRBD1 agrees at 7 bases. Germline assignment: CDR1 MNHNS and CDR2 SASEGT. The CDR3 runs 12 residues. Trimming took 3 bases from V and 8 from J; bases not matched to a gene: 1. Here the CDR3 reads CASSDRGHEQFF. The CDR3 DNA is TGTGCCAGCAGTGATAGGGGGCATGAGCAGTTCTTC.